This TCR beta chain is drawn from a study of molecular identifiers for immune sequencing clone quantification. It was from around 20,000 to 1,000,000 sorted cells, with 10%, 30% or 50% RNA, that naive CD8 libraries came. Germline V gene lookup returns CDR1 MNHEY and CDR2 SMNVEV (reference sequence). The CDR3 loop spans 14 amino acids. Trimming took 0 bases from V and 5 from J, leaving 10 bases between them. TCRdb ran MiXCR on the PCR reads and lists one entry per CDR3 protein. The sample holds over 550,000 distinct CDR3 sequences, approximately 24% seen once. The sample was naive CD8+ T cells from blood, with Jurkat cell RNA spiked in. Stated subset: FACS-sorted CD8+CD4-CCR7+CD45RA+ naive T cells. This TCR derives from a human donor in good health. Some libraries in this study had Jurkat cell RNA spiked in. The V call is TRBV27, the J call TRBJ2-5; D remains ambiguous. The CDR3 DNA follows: TGTGCCAGCAGTTTATCAGAGAATCAGGAGACCCAGTACTTC. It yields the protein CASSLSENQETQYF.